This TCR beta chain was identified in a study of technical replicates of blood from a few donors. This CDR3 is built from 18 residues. Germline V gene data show CDR1 as MDHEN and CDR2 as SYDVKM. V was pared by 5 bases and J by 4 bases, with 11 bases of the junction left unmatched. Only in-frame clones appear in the TCRdb table, and some are missing; sequencing was by immunoSEQ multiplex PCR. The sample consists of about 79,000 clones, about 91% of them appearing once. This clonotype originated in a human donor in good health. Some clones in this sample may be carry-over from other donors' samples. The rearrangement joins TRBV28 to TRBJ2-3; 14 bases are a match to TRBD2. Sequenced: T cells isolated from PBMCs. In DNA, the CDR3 is TGTGCCAGCAGTCCCCCGGGACTAGCGGGAGAGTGGGCAGATACGCAGTATTTT. Translating gives CASSPPGLAGEWADTQYF.